The 20 T cell receptor beta chains below come from one sample, sequenced in a study of blood T cell repertoires in COVID-19. Assay used: immunoSEQ multiplex PCR; TCRdb lists only in-frame clones, some missing. The data contain about 160,000 clones, 84% of them singletons. The sample consisted of PBMCs or T cells enriched from blood (not recorded which). These receptors were collected from a woman between 45 and 65 years old who had recovered from COVID-19.

The chain uses TRBV9 and TRBJ1-4; 8 nucleotides agree with TRBD1. The CDR3 runs 17 residues. The V segment lost 3 bases and the J segment 4 bases; nucleotides outside the gene matches: 11. The germline V gene has CDR1 SGDLS and CDR2 YYNGEE. The CDR3 spells CASSAGGSSQDNEKLFF. The CDR3 DNA follows: TGTGCCAGCAGCGCAGGGGGCTCTTCGCAAGATAATGAAAAACTGTTTTTT.

The chain has TRBV6-6 and TRBJ1-5; possibly TRBD1 for D (5 bases). Looked up from germline, CDR1 is MNHNY and CDR2 is SVGAGI (reference sequence). V shed 5 bases and J shed 0 bases, with 11 bases lying between them. This CDR3 has 15 amino acids. CDR3 sequence: CASSLRQYSNQPQHF. As DNA, the CDR3 is TGTGCCAGCAGTCTCCGACAGTATAGCAATCAGCCCCAGCATTTT.

J is TRBJ2-7 and V is TRBV5-1; 7 bases align to TRBD1. J was trimmed by 1 base and V by 3 bases; bases with no gene match: 4. Per the germline V gene, CDR1 is SGHRS and CDR2 is YFSETQ. The CDR3 consists of 14 residues. DNA of the CDR3: TGCGCCAGCAGCTCATGGGACAGTTCCTACGAGCAGTACTTC. Translated: CASSSWDSSYEQYF.

This CDR3 is CASSGIPGLPTGEQYF. The CDR3 DNA reads TGTGCCAGCAGTGGGATTCCGGGACTACCCACGGGGGAGCAGTACTTC. The chain links TRBV6-2 or TRBV6-3 to TRBJ2-7; 7 positions match TRBD2. V gave up 5 bases and J gave up 7 bases; unmatched junction bases: 17. CDR3 size: 16 residues. Germline CDR1 is MNHEY and CDR2 is SVGEGT.

The chain uses TRBV4-2 and TRBJ1-3, with D possibly TRBD1 on 6 matching bases. Trimming pared 1 base from V and 0 bases from J, leaving 13 bases between. Germline values: CDR1 LGHNA, CDR2 YNFKEQ. The CDR3 has 17 residues. The CDR3 is CASSQVVGGYSGNTIYF. The CDR3 coding sequence is TGTGCCAGCAGCCAAGTTGTAGGGGGATACTCTGGAAACACCATATATTTT.

This chain joins TRBV6-6 and TRBJ2-6; perhaps TRBD2 as D (5 bases). V lost 9 bases and J 0 bases, leaving 12 bases between the germline ends. The germline CDR1 and CDR2 sequences are MNHNY and SVGAGI (reference sequence). This CDR3 comprises 15 residues. CDR3 nucleotides: TGTGCCAGTAGTACCCGGGACTCTGGGGCCAACGTCCTGACTTTC. Translation gives CASSTRDSGANVLTF.

In its sample, this clone was seen a few times. This sequence joins TRBV29-1 and TRBJ2-1; TRBD2 matches at 10 bases. V lost 4 bases, J lost 10 bases, and 4 bases stayed unmatched. This CDR3 comprises 12 residues. Germline lookup yields CDR1 SQVTM and CDR2 ANQGSEA. The CDR3 sequence is CSVGLAGLEQFF. The CDR3 DNA sequence: TGCAGCGTTGGACTAGCGGGTCTCGAGCAGTTCTTC.

Here the CDR3 DNA reads TGCAGCGTGACCGGGACAGGGGACAATGAGCAGTTCTTC. Translation gives CSVTGTGDNEQFF. The J gene is TRBJ2-1, the V gene TRBV29-1, with TRBD1 matching 10 bases. There are 13 residues in the CDR3. Germline V lookup: CDR1 SQVTM, CDR2 ANQGSEA. The V gene end was trimmed by 6 bases and the J gene end by 5 bases; junction bases not matched to a gene: 4.

V and J are TRBV5-1 and TRBJ1-1, with D possibly matching TRBD1 (6 bases). V was shortened by 5 bases and J by 1 base, with 15 bases between the two germline ends. Germline values: CDR1 SGHRS, CDR2 YFSETQ. There are 15 residues in the CDR3. The CDR3 spells CASSFSSGANTEAFF. The CDR3, as DNA: TGCGCCAGCAGTTTTAGCTCAGGGGCGAACACTGAAGCTTTCTTT.

There are a few counts of this clone. The chain joins TRBV6-5 to TRBJ1-4, with a possible D match to TRBD1 (6 bases). Trimming removed 4 bases at V and 7 bases at J, with 10 bases between. CDR1 and CDR2 (germline): MNHEY, SVGAGI. The CDR3 spans 13 residues. The CDR3 protein is CASSLQGAEKLFF. DNA for the CDR3: TGTGCCAGCAGTTTACAGGGTGCTGAAAAACTGTTTTTT.

The chain joins TRBV28 to TRBJ1-2; TRBD1 matches 8 bases. J was trimmed by 5 bases and V by 4 bases; bases with no gene match: 6. Germline CDR1 is MDHEN and CDR2 is SYDVKM. CDR3 length equals 14 residues. The CDR3 loop is CASSSGDRGYGYTF. CDR3 coding DNA: TGTGCCAGCAGTTCTGGTGACAGGGGATATGGCTACACCTTC.

The V and J genes are TRBV9 and TRBJ2-1; perhaps TRBD1 as D (7 bases). Between the trimmed V and J ends, which lost 0 bases and 2 bases, there was a span of 15 bases. The germline V gene encodes CDR1 SGDLS and CDR2 YYNGEE. The CDR3 covers 17 residues. The CDR3 coding sequence is TGTGCCAGCAGCGTAGGCGGAGGGACAGTAACCTACAATGAGCAGTTCTTC. Its translation: CASSVGGGTVTYNEQFF.

The V and J genes are TRBV4-3 and TRBJ1-1; D unresolved. CDR1 is LGHNA and CDR2 is YSLEER in the germline V gene. This CDR3 spans 14 amino acids. Deletions cut 0 bases from V and 3 bases from J, with 8 bases between. CDR3 sequence reads: CASSQEAFDTEAFF. In DNA form, the CDR3 reads TGCGCCAGCAGCCAAGAAGCCTTCGACACTGAAGCTTTCTTT.

The chain uses TRBV28 and TRBJ1-2, with a tentative D call TRBD1 (5 bases). Germline V gene sequence: CDR1 MDHEN, CDR2 SYDVKM. Trimming pared 3 bases from V and 6 bases from J, leaving 11 bases between. The CDR3 covers 13 residues. The CDR3 nucleotides read TGTGCCAGCAGTTTCTGGCAGGGTGATGGCTACACCTTC. Translation: CASSFWQGDGYTF.

This chain connects TRBV10-3 to TRBJ1-2; 9 nucleotides match TRBD1. The CDR3 runs to 15 residues. Germline-derived CDR1 and CDR2 are ENHRY and SYGVKD. J gave up 2 bases and V 6 bases, and 7 bases lay outside the gene matches. CDR3 region: CAIRGQGGENYGYTF. DNA of the CDR3: TGTGCCATCAGGGGACAGGGAGGAGAGAACTATGGCTACACCTTC.

The genes are TRBV2 and TRBJ1-1; D may be TRBD1 (5 bases). Deletions cut 6 bases from V and 1 base from J, with 9 bases between. The CDR3 has 13 residues. Per the germline V gene, CDR1 is SNHLY and CDR2 is FYNNEI. In DNA form, the CDR3 reads TGTGCCAGCAGGCGACAGTGGAACACTGAAGCTTTCTTT. Translated: CASRRQWNTEAFF. The full variable domain, rest sourced from reference TRBV2 and TRBJ1-1, is EPEVTQTPSHQVTQMGQEVILRCVPISNHLYFYWYRQILGQKVEFLVSFYNNEISEKSEIFDDQFSVERPDGSNFTLKIRSTKLEDSAMYFCASRRQWNTEAFFGQGTRLTVV.

The chain joins TRBV29-1 to TRBJ1-1, with D possibly TRBD1 on 5 matching bases. Germline V gene lookup returns CDR1 SQVTM and CDR2 ANQGSEA. This CDR3 has 12 amino acids. The V end was cut by 2 bases, the J end by 7 bases, with 11 bases between. CDR3 nucleotide sequence: TGCAGCGTTGAAAAGACAGAGTTTGAAGCTTTCTTT. Residues: CSVEKTEFEAFF.

The V and J genes are TRBV29-1 and TRBJ2-7; tentative D call: TRBD2 (6 bases). The CDR3 covers 12 residues. Germline V gene data show CDR1 as SQVTM and CDR2 as ANQGSEA. V dropped 0 bases and J dropped 5 bases, with 8 bases sitting between them. The CDR3 region has the DNA TGCAGCGTTGAAGATCGCGGGAACGAGCAGTACTTC. Protein product: CSVEDRGNEQYF.

The gene calls are TRBV7-3 and TRBJ2-2, with a possible D match to TRBD2 (6 bases). Germline V lookup: CDR1 SGHTA, CDR2 FQGTGA. The CDR3 has 16 residues. V lost 7 bases to trimming and J lost 1 base, with 16 bases between them. The CDR3 DNA reads as TGTGCCAGCACAGCTATCGGGGGTTGGAACACCGGGGAGCTGTTTTTT. Translation gives CASTAIGGWNTGELFF.

The chain is built from TRBV15 and TRBJ1-2; TRBD1 aligns across 7 bases. Germline V lookup: CDR1 LNHNV, CDR2 YYDKDF (reference sequence). V lost 1 base, J lost 8 bases, and 13 bases stayed unmatched. CDR3 length: 16 residues. CDR3 sequence reads: CATSRVGSRGLWGYTF. Written as DNA, the CDR3 is TGTGCCACCAGCAGAGTGGGGTCAAGGGGGCTCTGGGGCTACACCTTC.